This T cell receptor beta chain was profiled in a study of blood T cell repertoires in COVID-19. The overall study: The samples span acute and convalescent COVID-19 from the United States, Italy and Spain.

Germline V lookup: CDR1 LGHNA, CDR2 YSLEER. This CDR3 has 17 amino acids. V was trimmed by 2 bases and J by 4 bases, leaving 15 bases between them. In the authors' workflow: Researchers report that nucleated cell counts were estimated from reference gene primer amplification. Profiled with immunoSEQ multiplex PCR; TCRdb holds only in-frame clones, not every one. V, J and clone size reflect that table, while D and trimming were determined from the DNA. The table includes about 210,000 clones, around three quarters detected once. This TCR was recovered from a woman in her seventies with acute or convalescent COVID-19. Source material: peripheral blood. V is TRBV4-3 and J is TRBJ2-6; maybe TRBD2 (6 bases). CDR3 residues: CASSQRTGEAGANVLTF. DNA of the CDR3: TGCGCCAGCAGCCAAAGGACGGGGGAAGCAGGGGCCAACGTCCTGACTTTC.